The clone carrying this T cell receptor beta chain was seen many times. Its antigen is currently unknown. In TCRdb, the 5' RACE reads were re-called with MiXCR into one record per CDR3 protein. The sample has about 700,000 distinct CDR3 sequences, roughly 6.2% seen once. This sample is drawn from a study of identical twins. Study results and limitations: Twin pairs had excess sharing that was weaker in beta out-of-frame sequences. Potential partial confounding of zero-insertion analyses by invariant MAIT and iNKT cells was noted.

The CDR3 consists of 14 residues. Germline V gene lookup returns CDR1 MNHNS and CDR2 SASEGT. With 8 bases removed from V and 7 bases from J, the gap between germline ends came to 17 bases. This sequence was found in a man younger than 30 in good health. The chain carries TRBV6-1 and TRBJ1-4, with no clear D. The sample taken for sequencing was naive T cells sorted from blood. The CDR3 sequence is CASLPWGRSEKLFF. CDR3 nucleotides: TGTGCCAGCTTGCCGTGGGGTAGGAGTGAAAAACTGTTTTTT.